Listed here are 25 T cell receptor beta chains from one sample, sequenced in a study of early T cells in non-severe SARS-CoV-2 infection. TCRdb reprocessed the 5' RACE reads via MiXCR and lists one record per CDR3 protein. The profile shows about 22,000 distinct CDR3 sequences, less than 5% of them singletons. Input material: whole blood. These TCRs come from an adult who was a healthcare worker with PCR-confirmed SARS-CoV-2 infection or an uninfected control (not recorded which).

This clonotype was seen at least ten times. The rearrangement links TRBV10-3 to TRBJ1-2, with TRBD1 as a possible D gene (6 bases). Germline V gene sequence: CDR1 ENHRY, CDR2 SYGVKD. V lost 3 bases and J lost 6, with 20 bases in between. CDR3 size: 16 residues. The CDR3 is CAISDYFMGGANGYTF. CDR3 coding DNA: TGTGCCATCAGTGACTACTTCATGGGGGGCGCTAATGGCTACACCTTC.

The V gene is TRBV6-5, the J gene TRBJ2-5; D might be TRBD2 (5 bases). V gave up 0 bases and J gave up 0 bases, with 11 bases separating them. The CDR3 length is 16 residues. CDR1 and CDR2 (germline): MNHEY, SVGAGI. The CDR3: CASSYSSRVHQETQYF. In DNA form, the CDR3 reads TGTGCCAGCAGTTACTCTTCGAGGGTACACCAAGAGACCCAGTACTTC.

This clonotype was seen ten or more times. The chain recombines TRBV5-1 with TRBJ1-3, with D uncertain. The CDR3 consists of 14 residues. V lost 0 bases and J lost 4, with 8 bases in between. Per germline, CDR1 SGHRS and CDR2 YFSETQ. CDR3 region: CASSLEGGGNTIYF. CDR3 bases: TGCGCCAGCAGCTTGGAGGGAGGCGGAAACACCATATATTTT.

This clonotype appeared many times. J is TRBJ2-1 and V is TRBV2; 10 bases fit TRBD2. Trimming removed 7 bases from V and 4 bases from J; junction bases left unmatched: 10. Germline V gene data show CDR1 as SNHLY and CDR2 as FYNNEI. This CDR3 spans 16 amino acids. This CDR3 is CASKDTSGTLYNEQFF. DNA for the CDR3: TGTGCCAGCAAGGACACTAGCGGGACCCTATACAATGAGCAGTTCTTC.

This clonotype appeared a few times. This chain connects TRBV7-9 to TRBJ1-4, with 8 nucleotides matching TRBD1. V dropped 5 bases and J dropped 7; count of bases not matched to a gene: 9. The CDR3 runs 15 residues. CDR1 is SEHNR, CDR2 FQNEAQ, per germline (reference sequence). The DNA of the CDR3 is TGTGCCAGCAGCCCTGGACAGGGAAATTCTGAAAAACTGTTTTTT. Translation: CASSPGQGNSEKLFF.

The table lists this clonotype with many counts. This rearrangement joins TRBV11-2 to TRBJ2-7; D not resolved. The CDR3 extends over 15 amino acids. V dropped 5 bases and J dropped 0 bases, with 14 bases sitting between them. Germline V gene data show CDR1 as SGHAT and CDR2 as FQNNGV. CDR3: CASSRDLHPSYEQYF. The CDR3, as DNA: TGTGCCAGCAGCCGTGACTTACACCCCTCCTACGAGCAGTACTTC. Filled out from reference TRBV11-2 and TRBJ2-7, the complete variable domain reads EAGVAQSPRYKIIEKRQSVAFWCNPISGHATLYWYQQILGQGPKLLIQFQNNGVVDDSQLPKDRFSAERLKGVDSTLKIQPAKLEDSAVYLCASSRDLHPSYEQYFGPGTRLTVT.

This clonotype was picked up many times. This chain links TRBV23-1 with TRBJ1-2; D is possibly TRBD1 (5 bases). TRBV23-1 carries the ORF label, with uncertain function. Trimming pared 3 bases from V and 1 base from J, leaving 9 bases between. CDR3 length: 14 residues. CDR3 loop: CASSQEGSNYGYTF. The CDR3, as DNA: TGCGCCAGCAGTCAGGAGGGGAGTAACTATGGCTACACCTTC.

In this sample, this clonotype turned up a few times. V gene TRBV11-1 combines with J gene TRBJ2-7; TRBD2 matches 8 bases. This CDR3 is 15 amino acids long. CDR1 SGHAT and CDR2 FQDESV come from the germline V gene (reference sequence). After removal of 5 bases from V and 5 bases from J, the junction contained 11 bases not matched to a gene. The CDR3 DNA reads TGTGCCAGCAGCGGCTCGGGAGGGCCCTTTGACGAGCAGTACTTC. This encodes CASSGSGGPFDEQYF.

This clonotype has a count of ten or more. J is TRBJ1-2 and V is TRBV20-1; D call uncertain. CDR1 is DFQATT and CDR2 is SNEGSKA in the germline V gene (reference sequence). This CDR3 region has 11 residues. The CDR3 DNA reads as TGCACTGTTAACCACGGCTATGGCTACACCTTC. Translation gives CTVNHGYGYTF.

The chain combines TRBV28 with TRBJ2-1; 9 bases agree with TRBD2. CDR1 and CDR2 (germline): MDHEN, SYDVKM. This CDR3 is 19 amino acids long. V dropped 6 bases and J dropped 7; count of bases not matched to a gene: 22. This CDR3 is CASSPRGGSGRSLDNEQFF. CDR3 nucleotides: TGTGCCAGCAGCCCACGGGGGGGGAGCGGGAGGTCCCTGGATAATGAGCAGTTCTTC. Full variable domain (remainder filled in from reference TRBV28 and TRBJ2-1): DVKVTQSSRYLVKRTGEKVFLECVQDMDHENMFWYRQDPGLGLRLIYFSYDVKMKEKGDIPEGYSVSREKKERFSLILESASTNQTSMYLCASSPRGGSGRSLDNEQFFGPGTRLTVL.

This clonotype was observed many times. The chain links TRBV12-3 or TRBV12-4 to TRBJ2-5; no definite D call. CDR3 length: 12 amino acids. The V gene lost 6 bases and the J gene lost 2 bases, with 7 bases spanning the gap. The CDR3 region has the DNA TGTGCCAGCAGCGTGGGACAAGAGACCCAGTACTTC. Translation gives CASSVGQETQYF.

This clonotype occurred a few times. The chain recombines TRBV7-2 with TRBJ2-4; TRBD1 matches at 9 bases. CDR3 length: 17 residues. Germline lookup yields CDR1 SGHTA and CDR2 FQGNSA. The trim removed 5 bases at V and 1 base at J, leaving 9 bases unmatched. This chain's CDR3 is CASSTPTGGLAKNIQYF. CDR3 bases: TGTGCCAGCAGCACACCTACAGGGGGCCTGGCCAAAAACATTCAGTACTTC.

This clonotype occurred many times. The chain recombines TRBV10-2 with TRBJ1-2; D call uncertain. Germline V gene sequence: CDR1 WSHSY, CDR2 SAAADI. With 2 bases removed from V and 0 bases from J, the gap between germline ends came to 4 bases. This CDR3 has 13 amino acids. The CDR3: CASSEGPNYGYTF. The CDR3 nucleotides are TGCGCCAGCAGTGAGGGTCCTAACTATGGCTACACCTTC.

Ten or more counts support this clonotype. This rearrangement joins TRBV21-1 to TRBJ2-7. TRBV21-1 is shown as a pseudogene. The CDR3 runs to 13 residues. The CDR3 here is CASSKGINYEQYF. CDR3 DNA: TGTGCCAGCAGCAAAGGGATAAACTACGAGCAGTACTTC.

This clonotype has a count of ten or more. V and J are TRBV30 and TRBJ2-7; no clear D. The CDR3 totals 13 residues. CDR1 is GTSNPN, CDR2 SVGIG, per germline (reference sequence). V lost 4 bases and J 1 base, leaving 11 bases between the germline ends. The CDR3 region has the DNA TGTGCCTGGATGCCCAAATCGTCCTACGAGCAGTACTTC. Translation: CAWMPKSSYEQYF. The full variable domain, its missing parts supplied by reference TRBV30 and TRBJ2-7, is SQTIHQWPATLVQPVGSPLSLECTVEGTSNPNLYWYRQAAGRGLQLLFYSVGIGQISSEVPQNLSASRPQDRQFILSSKKLLLSDSGFYLCAWMPKSSYEQYFGPGTRLTVT.

In its sample, this clonotype was seen many times. The chain has TRBV2 and TRBJ2-6; no reliable D call. Trimming stripped 6 bases from V and 0 bases from J, with 9 bases between. The CDR3 spans 15 residues. CDR1 and CDR2 from the germline V gene are SNHLY and FYNNEI. The CDR3 sequence: CASSRRSSGANVLTF. CDR3 DNA sequence: TGTGCCAGCAGCCGTCGCTCCTCTGGGGCCAACGTCCTGACTTTC. Full variable domain (missing parts from reference TRBV2 and TRBJ2-6): EPEVTQTPSHQVTQMGQEVILRCVPISNHLYFYWYRQILGQKVEFLVSFYNNEISEKSEIFDDQFSVERPDGSNFTLKIRSTKLEDSAMYFCASSRRSSGANVLTFGAGSRLTVL.

This clonotype was picked up a small number of times. This chain connects TRBV7-9 to TRBJ1-1, with unresolved D. The germline V gene encodes CDR1 SEHNR and CDR2 FQNEAQ (reference sequence). The CDR3 is made up of 12 amino acids. Trimming took off 5 bases at V and 6 bases at J, with 10 bases between the two ends. For the CDR3, the DNA is TGTGCCAGCAGCAGGGATGGATCTGAAGCTTTCTTT. Translation: CASSRDGSEAFF.

This clonotype was seen ten or more times. The chain joins TRBV2 to TRBJ1-6; 9 bases line up with TRBD1. Losses at the gene ends were 4 bases for V and 8 bases for J; bases not matched to a gene: 3. This CDR3 comprises 14 residues. The V gene's germline CDR1 is SNHLY and CDR2 FYNNEI. CDR3 sequence: CASSGGQGYSPLHF. Here the CDR3 DNA reads TGTGCCAGCAGTGGGGGACAGGGATATTCACCCCTCCACTTT.

Only a few counts were recorded for this clonotype. V gene TRBV6-1 combines with J gene TRBJ2-2, with 10 bases fitting TRBD1. This CDR3 comprises 16 residues. V lost 6 bases, J lost 2 bases, and 6 bases stayed unmatched. Germline CDR1 MNHNS, CDR2 SASEGT. The CDR3 DNA reads TGTGCCAGCAGGATGACAGGGGGCTCTAACACCGGGGAGCTGTTTTTT. Amino acids: CASRMTGGSNTGELFF.

The V and J genes are TRBV13 and TRBJ2-7; 7 positions match TRBD1. The V gene's germline CDR1 is PRHDT and CDR2 FYEKMQ (reference sequence). V lost 4 bases and J lost 5; bases outside the gene matches: 8. The CDR3 spans 14 residues. CDR3 protein: CASSSDRERHEQYF. In DNA form, the CDR3 reads TGTGCCAGCAGCTCCGACAGGGAGAGGCACGAGCAGTACTTC.

As to this clonotype: This clone may be a read error of a much larger clone one base away. The rearrangement links TRBV6-6 to TRBJ2-3; the D call may be TRBD1 or TRBD2 (5 bases each). Germline V gene lookup returns CDR1 MNHNY and CDR2 SVGAGI (reference sequence). CDR3 length: 12 residues. The CDR3 coding sequence is TGTGTCAGCAGTTGGGACCGTAATACGCAGTATTTT. Amino acids: CVSSWDRNTQYF.

This clonotype has ten or more counts. The chain couples TRBV12-3 or TRBV12-4 to TRBJ2-1; 9 nucleotides match TRBD2. J lost 7 bases, V lost 6 bases, and 13 bases had no gene match. The CDR3 has 16 amino acids. The CDR3 region has the DNA TGTGCCAGCAGCCGTATAGCGGGAGACCTCCAGAATGAGCAGTTCTTC. It specifies CASSRIAGDLQNEQFF.

The CDR3 nucleotides read TGTGCCAGTAGTTCCTCCTTGGACATCCGAGAGACCCAGTACTTC. Residues: CASSSSLDIRETQYF. V is TRBV19 and J is TRBJ2-5; D is possibly TRBD1 (5 bases). The ends were cut back, 5 bases at V and 4 bases at J, with 17 bases in the middle. The CDR3 consists of 15 residues. Germline V lookup: CDR1 LNHDA, CDR2 SQIVND (reference sequence).

This clonotype appeared a few times. V is TRBV24-1 and J is TRBJ2-3; D gene uncertain. The V gene lost 5 bases and the J gene lost 4 bases, with 6 bases spanning the gap. CDR1 and CDR2 (germline): KGHDR, SFDVKD. This CDR3 contains 12 residues. The CDR3 reads CATSGGADTQYF. The CDR3 nucleotides are TGTGCCACCAGTGGAGGAGCAGATACGCAGTATTTT.

This clonotype was seen at least ten times. CDR3 region: CASSTPGTATWNTEAFF. The CDR3 DNA is TGTGCCAGCAGTACCCCCGGGACAGCCACGTGGAACACTGAAGCTTTCTTT. This chain links TRBV6-5 with TRBJ1-1, with 7 bases aligning to TRBD1. CDR1 is MNHEY, CDR2 SVGAGI, per germline. The CDR3 runs 17 residues. The V gene end was trimmed by 5 bases and the J gene end by 1 base; junction bases not matched to a gene: 13.